This TCR beta chain appears in the sequencing data of a study of post-analysis software for immune sequencing data. Each TCR beta cDNA library carried unique molecular identifiers. TCRdb used MiXCR to reprocess the PCR reads, holding one entry per CDR3 protein. The table lists about 620,000 distinct CDR3 sequences, about 44% of them singletons. Concerning this clonotype: Antigen unknown. It may be a read error: a sequence one base away is much more abundant.

From germline, CDR1 is SEHNR and CDR2 FQNEAQ (reference sequence). The CDR3 has 13 residues. Study-wide points: TRBV5-6, TRBV5-1 and TRBV20-1 belonged to a set of roughly 5 TRBV segments that were more frequent in patients than controls.

The clonotype originates from a girl aged 10 to 17 with multiple sclerosis. The rearrangement links TRBV7-9 to TRBJ2-1, with D hard to call. The source material was blood. CDR3 residues: CVSSLNGYNEQFF. CDR3 bases: TGTGTCAGCAGCTTAAATGGCTACAATGAGCAGTTCTTC.